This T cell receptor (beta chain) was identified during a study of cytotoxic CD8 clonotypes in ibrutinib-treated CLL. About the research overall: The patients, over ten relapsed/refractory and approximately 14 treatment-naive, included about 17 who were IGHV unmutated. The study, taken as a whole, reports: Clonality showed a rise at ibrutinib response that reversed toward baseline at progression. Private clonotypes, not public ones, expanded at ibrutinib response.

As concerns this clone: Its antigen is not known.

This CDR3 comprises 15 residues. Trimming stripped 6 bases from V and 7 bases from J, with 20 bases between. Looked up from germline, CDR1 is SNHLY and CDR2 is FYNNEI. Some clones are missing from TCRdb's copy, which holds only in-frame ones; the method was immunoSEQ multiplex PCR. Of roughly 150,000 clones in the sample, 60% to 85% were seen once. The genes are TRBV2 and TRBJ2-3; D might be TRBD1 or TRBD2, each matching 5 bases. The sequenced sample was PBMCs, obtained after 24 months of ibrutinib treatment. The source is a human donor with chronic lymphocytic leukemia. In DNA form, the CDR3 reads TGTGCCAGCAGGGACCGGGCCGGGGCCTCCAATACGCAGTATTTT. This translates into CASRDRAGASNTQYF.